Ten or more counts support the clone carrying this T cell receptor (beta chain). Antigen specificity is unknown. Time point in this sample: persistent/refractory GD, antithyroid drugs over 5 years with positive TRAb. There was RNA extracted from PBMCs, and the TCR library was made from it. The authors drew approximately 10 milliliters of peripheral blood into EDTA tubes. The data belong to a study of regulatory T cells in long-lasting Graves disease. Study background: The criterion for persistent Graves' disease was over 5 years of antithyroid drugs with positive TSH receptor antibodies.

According to the study, TCR beta libraries were built with iRepertoire HTBI primers and CDR3-region Arm-PCR. Per the authors' pipeline: Sample data revealed roughly 62 TRBV and some 14 TRBJ segments. TCRdb fed the multiplex PCR reads into MiXCR, producing one record per CDR3 protein. It is TCRdb's table, rather than the study itself, that gives the V and J calls and clone size. The data show some 450,000 distinct CDR3 sequences, with around 24% seen just once and approximately 28% held by the top ten. Study-wide points: Tissue studied was limited to peripheral blood, excluding thyroid tissue.

V was clipped by 5 bases and J by 7 bases, with 14 bases between them. Germline V lookup: CDR1 WNHNN, CDR2 SYGVQD (reference sequence). The CDR3 has 13 amino acids. The chain uses TRBV10-1 and TRBJ1-2; D is possibly TRBD1 (5 bases). This sequence originates from a female donor with Graves disease. The sample here was peripheral blood mononuclear cells (PBMCs), taken when the disease was refractory, from a patient treated with antithyroid drugs. The chain's CDR3 is CASSTADNAGYTF. CDR3 in DNA: TGCGCCAGCAGTACGGCGGACAACGCTGGCTACACCTTC.